This T cell receptor beta chain was recovered during a study of blood T cell repertoires in COVID-19 (dated by TCRdb to 2020 to 2021). Looking at the study overall: Collaborator samples came from the United States, Italy and Spain and covered acute and convalescent phases of COVID-19. The material from the prospective study consisted of cDNA or gDNA derived from T cells, B-cell-depleted T cells, or PBMCs. Deeply sampled blood TCRbeta repertoires from subjects exposed to, actively infected with, or recovered from COVID-19 were included in the dataset. The repertoires were released in a freely available public database intended as a resource for research on the immune response to SARS-CoV-2. Samples came from the ongoing ImmuneRACE study (first 160 participants) plus 1,254 subjects from 6 global collaborators. A de-identified subject ID, COVID-19 status, age in years and sex were almost always included in the sample metadata. Where available, HLA class I and class II types were taken from metadata supplied by the sample provider and were not determined by assay-based typing. Results and caveats for the whole study, not just this receptor: The quantity of clinical and demographic metadata differed by source and by participant and was supplied without curation.

The CDR3 contains 14 residues, cysteine and phenylalanine counted. Only the CDR3 part of the read is kept: 42 bases, read in frame from the first base. The germline V gene specifies SGHRS as CDR1 and YFSETQ as CDR2. V is pruned by 4 bases and J by 5 bases, leaving 6 bases of the junction without a gene match. Each collaborating institution followed its own protocols to collect whole blood in K2EDTA tubes. Collaborator samples were shipped for TCRbeta analysis as frozen whole blood, isolated PBMCs, or DNA extracted from either sample type. The immunoSEQ Assay, a bias-controlled multiplex PCR, was used to amplify TCRbeta CDR3 regions from genomic DNA. In the original analysis: The number of nucleated cells in each sample was estimated by amplification of reference gene primers within the assay. To quantify the absolute abundance of each unique TCRbeta CDR3 rearrangement, sequence reads were collapsed and filtered. For each sample, productive Simpson clonality was calculated as the square root of Simpson's diversity index over productive rearrangements. Entries here come from immuneACCESS through TCRdb and include only in-frame sequences with V and J called. Some clones fail to appear in such tables; in the studies checked, an unresolved V gene covers under half of the shortfall, and the cause of the remainder is unknown. The V and J calls and clone size are taken from that table; D and trimming were inferred from the DNA. The sample includes more than 20,000 clones, with roughly 90% observed a single time. The ten largest clones take up approximately 7.6% of the sample.

Details on this clone: What this receptor recognizes is not known. Per-nucleotide qualities are absent, and no much larger clonotype sits a single base away.

The TCR comes from a human donor in a cohort sampled during active COVID-19. The rearranged segments are TRBV5-1 and TRBJ2-1; the central 7 bases match TRBD1. Sequencing used peripheral blood. The DNA is TGCGCCAGCAGCCAGCAGACAGGGAACAATGAGCAGTTCTTC. Its protein reads: CASSQQTGNNEQFF.